This T cell receptor beta chain came from a study of T cells in Graves' hyperthyroidism and ophthalmopathy. As to this clonotype: As yet, its antigen is unknown.

Using RNA transcripts as the source, TCR beta CDR3 regions were amplified. Carried out on the TCR CDR3, a first-round RT-PCR used the HTBI primer set. A single record per CDR3 protein comes from TCRdb applying MiXCR to the multiplex PCR reads. In the table there are roughly 500,000 distinct CDR3 sequences, 20% to 25% of which are singletons. Study findings and constraints: Most clonotypes that expanded in the thyroid above 0.001 also showed up in blood.

This CDR3 region has 14 residues. From germline, CDR1 is GTSNPN and CDR2 SVGIG (reference sequence). Trimming shortened V by 0 bases and J by 3 bases, and 9 bases separated the two germline ends. V is TRBV30 and J is TRBJ2-1; a possible D gene is TRBD2 (5 bases). The origin of this receptor is a woman between 65 and 79 years old with Graves' ophthalmopathy. The sequencing input was blood. CDR3 sequence: CAWSVRAVYNEQFF. CDR3 sequence (DNA): TGTGCCTGGAGTGTGAGGGCCGTCTACAATGAGCAGTTCTTC.